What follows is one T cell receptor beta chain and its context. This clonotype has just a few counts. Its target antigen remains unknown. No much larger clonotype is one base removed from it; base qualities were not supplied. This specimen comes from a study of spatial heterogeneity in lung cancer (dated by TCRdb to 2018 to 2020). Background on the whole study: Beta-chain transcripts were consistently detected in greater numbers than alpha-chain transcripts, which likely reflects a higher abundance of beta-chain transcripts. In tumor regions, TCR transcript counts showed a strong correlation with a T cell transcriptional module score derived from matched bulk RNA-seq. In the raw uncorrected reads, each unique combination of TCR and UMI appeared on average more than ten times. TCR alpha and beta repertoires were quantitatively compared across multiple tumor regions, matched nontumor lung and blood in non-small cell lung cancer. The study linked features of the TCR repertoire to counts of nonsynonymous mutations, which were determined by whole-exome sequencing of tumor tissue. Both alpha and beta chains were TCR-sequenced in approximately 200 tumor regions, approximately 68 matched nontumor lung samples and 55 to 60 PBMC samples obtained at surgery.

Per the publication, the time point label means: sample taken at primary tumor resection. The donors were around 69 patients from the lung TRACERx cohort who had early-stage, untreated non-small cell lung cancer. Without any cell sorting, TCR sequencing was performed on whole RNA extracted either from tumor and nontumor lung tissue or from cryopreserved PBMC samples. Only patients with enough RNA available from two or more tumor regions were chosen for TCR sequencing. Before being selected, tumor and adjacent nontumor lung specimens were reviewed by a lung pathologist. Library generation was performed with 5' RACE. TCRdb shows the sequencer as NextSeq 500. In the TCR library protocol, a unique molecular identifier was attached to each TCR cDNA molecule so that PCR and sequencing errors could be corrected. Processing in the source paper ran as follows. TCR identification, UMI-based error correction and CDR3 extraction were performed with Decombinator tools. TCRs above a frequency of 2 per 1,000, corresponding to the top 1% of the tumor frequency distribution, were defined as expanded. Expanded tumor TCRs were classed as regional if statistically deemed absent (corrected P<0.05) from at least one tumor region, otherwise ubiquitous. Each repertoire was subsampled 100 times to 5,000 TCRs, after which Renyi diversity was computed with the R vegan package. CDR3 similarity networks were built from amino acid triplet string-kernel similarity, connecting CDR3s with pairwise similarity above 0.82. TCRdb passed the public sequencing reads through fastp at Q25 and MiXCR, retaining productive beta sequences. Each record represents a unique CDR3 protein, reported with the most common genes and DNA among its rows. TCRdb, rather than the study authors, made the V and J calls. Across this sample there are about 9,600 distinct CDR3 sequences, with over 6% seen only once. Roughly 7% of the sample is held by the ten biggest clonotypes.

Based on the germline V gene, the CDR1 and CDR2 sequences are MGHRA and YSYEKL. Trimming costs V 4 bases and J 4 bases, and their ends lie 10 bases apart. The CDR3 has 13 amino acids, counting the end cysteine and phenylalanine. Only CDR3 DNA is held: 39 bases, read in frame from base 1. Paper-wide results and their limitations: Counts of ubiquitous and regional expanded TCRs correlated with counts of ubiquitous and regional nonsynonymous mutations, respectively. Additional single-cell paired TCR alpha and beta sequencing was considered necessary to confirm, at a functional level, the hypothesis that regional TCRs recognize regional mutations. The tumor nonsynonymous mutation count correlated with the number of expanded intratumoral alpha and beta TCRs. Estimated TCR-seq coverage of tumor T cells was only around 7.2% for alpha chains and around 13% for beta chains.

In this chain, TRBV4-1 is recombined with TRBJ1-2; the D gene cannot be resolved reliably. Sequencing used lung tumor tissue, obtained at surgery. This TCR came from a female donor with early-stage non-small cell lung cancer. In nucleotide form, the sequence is TGCGCCAGCAGCCTCGAGGCCACCTATGGCTACACCTTC. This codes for CASSLEATYGYTF.